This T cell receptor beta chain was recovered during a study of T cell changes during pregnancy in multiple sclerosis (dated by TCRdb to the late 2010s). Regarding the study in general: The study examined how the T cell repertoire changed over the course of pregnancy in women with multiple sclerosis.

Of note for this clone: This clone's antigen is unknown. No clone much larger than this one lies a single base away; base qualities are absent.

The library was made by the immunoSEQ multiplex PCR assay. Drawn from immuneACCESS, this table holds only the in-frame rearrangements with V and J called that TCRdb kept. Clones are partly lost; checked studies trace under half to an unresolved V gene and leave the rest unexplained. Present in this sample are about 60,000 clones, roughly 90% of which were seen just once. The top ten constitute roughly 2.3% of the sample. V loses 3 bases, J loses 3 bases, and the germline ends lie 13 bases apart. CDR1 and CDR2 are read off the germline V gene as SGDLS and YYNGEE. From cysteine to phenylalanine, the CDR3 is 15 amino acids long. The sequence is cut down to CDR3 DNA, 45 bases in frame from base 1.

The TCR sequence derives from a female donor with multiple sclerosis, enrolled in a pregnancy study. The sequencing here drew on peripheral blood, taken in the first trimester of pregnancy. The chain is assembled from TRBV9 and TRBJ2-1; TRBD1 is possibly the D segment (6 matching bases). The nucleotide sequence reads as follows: TGTGCCAGCAGCGCCTCGGGACAAGACTACAATGAGCAGTTCTTC. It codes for CASSASGQDYNEQFF.